This T cell receptor beta chain stems from a study of neurological immune-mediated disorders. TCRdb re-called the 5' RACE reads through MiXCR, storing one row per CDR3 protein. This sample has tens of thousands of distinct CDR3 sequences, with 3% to 4% found just once. Overall study results and limits: Private repertoires in all groups were suggested by the finding that expanded clones across subjects shared no CDR3 amino acid sequences.

This clonotype appeared many times. As yet, its antigen is unknown. The germline V gene has CDR1 SGDLS and CDR2 YYNGEE. The V and J ends lost 3 bases and 1 base respectively, with 17 bases between them. The CDR3 covers 16 residues. This receptor was identified in a middle-aged man with multiple sclerosis. The specimen sequenced was PBMCs. The chain links TRBV9 to TRBJ2-7; D is possibly TRBD2 (5 bases). The CDR3: CASSARPQRPSYEQYF. CDR3 bases: TGTGCCAGCAGCGCCCGTCCCCAGCGGCCGTCCTACGAGCAGTACTTC. Based on the CDR3 plus reference TRBV9 and TRBJ2-7, the full variable domain is DSGVTQTPKHLITATGQRVTLRCSPRSGDLSVYWYQQSLDQGLQFLIQYYNGEERAKGNILERFSAQQFPDLHSELNLSSLELGDSALYFCASSARPQRPSYEQYFGPGTRLTVT.